In its sample, the clone carrying this T cell receptor beta chain was seen many times. As yet, its antigen is unknown. The size of this beta chain means little, since it is a stray read in a library made for alpha chains. Time point reported: sample taken at primary tumor resection. The authors sequenced whole RNA from tumor, nontumor lung or frozen PBMC without sorting. More than 70 TRACERx patients with early, untreated non-small cell lung cancer donated samples. Individual TCR cDNA molecules each bore their own unique molecular identifier. Each CDR3 protein is one row after TCRdb ran MiXCR on the 5' RACE reads. The sample shows 9,500 to 12,000 distinct CDR3 sequences, roughly 6.2% of them seen only once. The data were obtained in a study of spatial heterogeneity in lung cancer. Study as a whole: Fewer alpha-chain than beta-chain sequences were consistently detected. Regarding the study as a whole: Whereas they appeared in blood less at follow-up, ubiquitous expanded tumor TCRs appeared there more at resection.

The CDR3 loop spans 15 amino acids. Per the germline V gene, CDR1 is MNHEY and CDR2 is SVGEGT. V gave up 2 bases and J gave up 1 base; unmatched junction bases: 4. This chain connects TRBV6-2 or TRBV6-3 to TRBJ1-1; TRBD1 aligns across 7 bases. The starting material was PBMCs, obtained at surgery. This receptor was taken from a male donor with early-stage non-small cell lung cancer. CDR3 nucleotides: TGTGCCAGCAGTTACACCGGGACAGCGAACACTGAAGCTTTCTTT. Encoded protein: CASSYTGTANTEAFF.